Here is one T cell receptor (beta chain) with its context. The data belong to a study of blood T cell repertoires in COVID-19. Study-wide background: The analysed material was cDNA or gDNA that came from T cells, B-cell-depleted T cells, or PBMCs.

Recovered Cohort 3 donors showed two negative PCRs, clearance, or symptom resolution. Authors' methods: The assay estimated nucleated cells by amplifying reference gene primers. This table comes from immunoSEQ multiplex PCR, and its TCRdb copy is limited to in-frame clones, with some not included. V and J calls and clone size are as listed in that table; D and trimming were resolved from the DNA. The sample lists some 420,000 clones, over 75% occurring once. Germline V gene data show CDR1 as MDHEN and CDR2 as SYDVKM. Between the trimmed V and J ends, which lost 5 bases and 5 bases, there was a span of 21 bases. The CDR3 consists of 16 residues.

The V call is TRBV28, the J call TRBJ2-5, with unresolved D. This sequence originates from a man between 25 and 39 years old who had recovered from COVID-19. The source material was PBMCs or T cells enriched from blood (not recorded which). The CDR3 DNA follows: TGTGCCAGCAGTATTCACGACATCGTAGAGTCGGAGACCCAGTACTTC. Its protein product is CASSIHDIVESETQYF.